These T cell receptor beta chains were read from a single sample in a study of PD-1 blockade in classical Hodgkin lymphoma. Some clones are missing from TCRdb's copy, which holds only in-frame ones; the method was immunoSEQ multiplex PCR. This table holds about 24,000 clones, around 84% found once. The sample consisted of peripheral blood mononuclear cells (PBMCs), taken before the fourth cycle of nivolumab. The receptors derive from a human donor with classical Hodgkin lymphoma. Both conserved end residues are part of each CDR3. D genes are given only for firm matches. The size field is filled for only some rows; it gives once, few, many or a size class.

D gene: -
J gene: TRBJ1-1
V gene: TRBV9
clone size: -
CDR3 DNA: TGTGCCAGCAGCGAGGGACTACGGAACACTGAAGCTTTCTTT
CDR3 protein: CASSEGLRNTEAFF

D gene: TRBD1
J gene: TRBJ1-2
V gene: TRBV5-6
clone size: -
CDR3 DNA: TGCGCCAGCAGCTTAAGTCGAGGGGTTGGGACAGGGGTAAGCGGTGGCTACACCTTC
CDR3 protein: CASSLSRGVGTGVSGGYTF

D gene: TRBD2
J gene: TRBJ2-3
V gene: TRBV29-1
clone size: -
CDR3 DNA: TGCAGCGTTGAAGATTGGGGACTAGCGGGCCACCTCACAGATACGCAGTATTTT
CDR3 protein: CSVEDWGLAGHLTDTQYF

D gene: -
J gene: TRBJ2-7
V gene: TRBV5-5
clone size: -
CDR3 DNA: TGTGCCAGCAGCTTCGGACAGAGCTCCTACGAGCAGTACTTC
CDR3 protein: CASSFGQSSYEQYF

D gene: TRBD1
J gene: TRBJ2-1
V gene: TRBV9
clone size: -
CDR3 DNA: TGTGCCAGCAGCGGGGGGACAGTCAGTAGTGAGCAGTTCTTC
CDR3 protein: CASSGGTVSSEQFF

D gene: TRBD1
J gene: TRBJ2-1
V gene: TRBV25-1
clone size: -
CDR3 DNA: TGTGCCAGCAGTGAATCGAGGGGGCTAGGGTTGAATGAGCAGTTCTTC
CDR3 protein: CASSESRGLGLNEQFF

D gene: -
J gene: TRBJ2-7
V gene: TRBV28
clone size: -
CDR3 DNA: TGTGCCAGCAGTTTGTCCAGCCGCGAGCAGTACTTC
CDR3 protein: CASSLSSREQYF

D gene: -
J gene: TRBJ1-1
V gene: TRBV14
clone size: -
CDR3 DNA: TGTGCCAGCAGCCAAGGAGCCGAGGGGTTCACTGAAGCTTTCTTT
CDR3 protein: CASSQGAEGFTEAFF

D gene: TRBD1
J gene: TRBJ1-2
V gene: TRBV6-6
clone size: -
CDR3 DNA: TGTGCCAGCAGTAACCCATACCGACAGGGACATGGCTACACCTTC
CDR3 protein: CASSNPYRQGHGYTF

D gene: -
J gene: TRBJ1-1
V gene: TRBV5-4
clone size: -
CDR3 DNA: TGTGCCAGCAGCAACACCACCCGCCCGAACACTGAAGCTTTCTTT
CDR3 protein: CASSNTTRPNTEAFF

D gene: TRBD2
J gene: TRBJ2-1
V gene: TRBV30
clone size: -
CDR3 DNA: TGTGCGGCCGGGACTAATTATTTGAATGAGCAGTTCTTC
CDR3 protein: CAAGTNYLNEQFF

D gene: -
J gene: TRBJ2-7
V gene: TRBV7-6
clone size: -
CDR3 DNA: TGTGCCAGCAGCTCCAATCCCTACGAGCAGTACTTC
CDR3 protein: CASSSNPYEQYF

D gene: TRBD2
J gene: TRBJ2-1
V gene: TRBV2
clone size: -
CDR3 DNA: TGTGCCAGCAGTGAAGCGCTGGGGGGGAGCGGGAGAAAGTACAATGAGCAGTTCTTC
CDR3 protein: CASSEALGGSGRKYNEQFF

D gene: -
J gene: TRBJ1-1
V gene: TRBV10-1
clone size: -
CDR3 DNA: TGCGCCAGCAGTCCGGGACCCGAGGGGAACACTGAAGCTTTCTTT
CDR3 protein: CASSPGPEGNTEAFF

D gene: -
J gene: TRBJ1-1
V gene: TRBV5-1
clone size: -
CDR3 DNA: TGCGCCAGCAGCTTGGTGCCGGGGGCGAACACTGAAGCTTTCTTT
CDR3 protein: CASSLVPGANTEAFF

D gene: TRBD1
J gene: TRBJ2-3
V gene: TRBV5-1
clone size: -
CDR3 DNA: TGCGCCAGCAGCCCGGGACAGGGGGCGGATACGCAGTATTTT
CDR3 protein: CASSPGQGADTQYF

D gene: -
J gene: TRBJ1-1
V gene: TRBV4-1
clone size: -
CDR3 DNA: TGCGCCAGCAGCCAAGGTAGGACCGCTGAAGCTTTCTTT
CDR3 protein: CASSQGRTAEAFF

D gene: -
J gene: TRBJ1-1
V gene: TRBV6-5
clone size: -
CDR3 DNA: TGTGCCAGCAGTTACGAAGGGGCAATCACTGAAGCTTTCTTT
CDR3 protein: CASSYEGAITEAFF

D gene: TRBD2
J gene: TRBJ2-2
V gene: TRBV5-1
clone size: -
CDR3 DNA: TGCGCCAGCAGCTCCCGACTTGCGGGAGGGTTCGCGAACACCGGGGAGCTGTTTTTT
CDR3 protein: CASSSRLAGGFANTGELFF

D gene: -
J gene: TRBJ1-1
V gene: TRBV5-8
clone size: -
CDR3 DNA: TGTGCCAGCAGGTCGTACACTGAAGCTTTCTTT
CDR3 protein: CASRSYTEAFF

D gene: TRBD1
J gene: TRBJ2-2
V gene: TRBV4-1
clone size: -
CDR3 DNA: TGCGCCAGCAGCCAAGGGACAGGGAGAACCGGGGAGCTGTTTTTT
CDR3 protein: CASSQGTGRTGELFF

D gene: -
J gene: TRBJ2-7
V gene: TRBV7-3
clone size: -
CDR3 DNA: TGTGCCAGCAGCTTGGGGACCGGGACGGCGGCCGAGCAGTACTTC
CDR3 protein: CASSLGTGTAAEQYF

D gene: TRBD1
J gene: TRBJ1-4
V gene: TRBV2
clone size: -
CDR3 DNA: TGTGCCAGCAGTGAATTGACAGGGGCTAATGAAAAACTGTTTTTT
CDR3 protein: CASSELTGANEKLFF

D gene: -
J gene: TRBJ2-7
V gene: TRBV15
clone size: once
CDR3 DNA: TGTGCCACCAGCAGTGGGCAGCCTCTCTACGAGCAGTACTTC
CDR3 protein: CATSSGQPLYEQYF

D gene: TRBD2
J gene: TRBJ2-1
V gene: TRBV5-4
clone size: -
CDR3 DNA: TGTGCCAGCAGGTTGACTAGCGGGGTTAACAATGAGCAGTTCTTC
CDR3 protein: CASRLTSGVNNEQFF

D gene: TRBD2
J gene: TRBJ2-2
V gene: TRBV5-1
clone size: -
CDR3 DNA: TGCGCCAGCAGCTTGGGCCCGAGGACTAGCGGATTAAACACCGGGGAGCTGTTTTTT
CDR3 protein: CASSLGPRTSGLNTGELFF

D gene: -
J gene: TRBJ2-1
V gene: TRBV19
clone size: -
CDR3 DNA: TGTGCCAGTAATACAGCGGCCTACAATGAGCAGTTCTTC
CDR3 protein: CASNTAAYNEQFF

D gene: -
J gene: TRBJ1-3
V gene: TRBV9
clone size: -
CDR3 DNA: TGTGCCAGCAGCGTAAGCCCTGACAGAGCTGGAAACACCATATATTTT
CDR3 protein: CASSVSPDRAGNTIYF

D gene: TRBD2
J gene: TRBJ2-1
V gene: TRBV9
clone size: -
CDR3 DNA: TGTGCCAGCAGCCCCGGGGGGAATGAGCAGTTCTTC
CDR3 protein: CASSPGGNEQFF

D gene: -
J gene: TRBJ1-1
V gene: TRBV25-1
clone size: -
CDR3 DNA: TGTGCCAGCAGTCGGGGGACGAGAGAAGCTTTCTTT
CDR3 protein: CASSRGTREAFF

D gene: -
J gene: TRBJ2-1
V gene: TRBV28
clone size: -
CDR3 DNA: TGTGCCAGCAGTTTACCCGGCAACAAGCAGTTCTTC
CDR3 protein: CASSLPGNKQFF

D gene: -
J gene: TRBJ1-2
V gene: TRBV10-2
clone size: -
CDR3 DNA: TGCGCCAGCAGTGCAAGGGGGGGCTATGGCTACACCTTC
CDR3 protein: CASSARGGYGYTF

D gene: TRBD2
J gene: TRBJ2-7
V gene: TRBV2
clone size: -
CDR3 DNA: TGTGCCAGCGGAGCGGGAGGGCCCTGGAGCGAGCAGTACTTC
CDR3 protein: CASGAGGPWSEQYF

D gene: -
J gene: TRBJ1-3
V gene: TRBV21-1
clone size: few
CDR3 DNA: TGTGCCAGCACTACAGTAAGGGGGCCTGGAAACACCATATATTTT
CDR3 protein: CASTTVRGPGNTIYF

D gene: TRBD2
J gene: TRBJ2-3
V gene: TRBV2
clone size: -
CDR3 DNA: TGTGCCAGCAGTCGATCAGGGCGGGAGGGAGATACGCAGTATTTT
CDR3 protein: CASSRSGREGDTQYF

D gene: -
J gene: TRBJ1-1
V gene: TRBV7-9
clone size: -
CDR3 DNA: TGTGCCAGCAGCTTAGGCCGGGGGAACACTGAAGCTTTCTTT
CDR3 protein: CASSLGRGNTEAFF

D gene: -
J gene: TRBJ2-7
V gene: TRBV10-2
clone size: -
CDR3 DNA: TGCGCCAGCAGTGCAGGGAGCTCCTACGAGCAGTACTTC
CDR3 protein: CASSAGSSYEQYF

D gene: -
J gene: TRBJ2-2
V gene: TRBV2
clone size: -
CDR3 DNA: TGTGCCAACAAGGAGGCAGCGAACACCGGGGAGCTGTTTTTT
CDR3 protein: CANKEAANTGELFF

D gene: -
J gene: TRBJ1-6
V gene: TRBV30
clone size: -
CDR3 DNA: TGTGCCTGGAGTGCCGGACGCATGGCCCTCCACTTT
CDR3 protein: CAWSAGRMALHF

D gene: -
J gene: TRBJ2-6
V gene: TRBV28
clone size: -
CDR3 DNA: TGTGCCATACAGGGAAACAATGGTGGGGCCAACGTCCTGACTTTC
CDR3 protein: CAIQGNNGGANVLTF

D gene: -
J gene: TRBJ2-3
V gene: TRBV20-1
clone size: -
CDR3 DNA: TGCAGTGCTAGGCTAGGTGATACGCAGTATTTT
CDR3 protein: CSARLGDTQYF

D gene: -
J gene: TRBJ1-2
V gene: TRBV9
clone size: -
CDR3 DNA: TGTGCCAGCAGCGCACAGGCTTATGGCTACACCTTC
CDR3 protein: CASSAQAYGYTF

D gene: TRBD1
J gene: TRBJ2-1
V gene: TRBV29-1
clone size: few
CDR3 DNA: TGCAGCGTCCCGATGGGGACAGGGACAGTCCAGCAGTTCTTC
CDR3 protein: CSVPMGTGTVQQFF

D gene: TRBD1
J gene: TRBJ2-7
V gene: TRBV30
clone size: -
CDR3 DNA: TGTGCCTGGAGCAGGGACAGCTTCTACGAGCAGTACTTC
CDR3 protein: CAWSRDSFYEQYF

D gene: -
J gene: TRBJ2-2
V gene: TRBV6-6
clone size: -
CDR3 DNA: TGTGCCAGCAGTTACACAACAGGGAACACCGGGGAGCTGTTTTTT
CDR3 protein: CASSYTTGNTGELFF

D gene: -
J gene: TRBJ2-1
V gene: TRBV6-5
clone size: -
CDR3 DNA: TGTGCCAGCAGTCAGATCACAAGGAATGAGCAGTTCTTC
CDR3 protein: CASSQITRNEQFF

D gene: TRBD1
J gene: TRBJ1-3
V gene: TRBV7-2
clone size: few
CDR3 DNA: TGTGCCAGCAGCCCCCGGACAGGGGCGTCAAACACCATATATTTT
CDR3 protein: CASSPRTGASNTIYF

D gene: TRBD1
J gene: TRBJ2-6
V gene: TRBV14
clone size: -
CDR3 DNA: TGTGCCAGCAGCCAAGCCAGGGGGTCTGGGGCCAACGTCCTGACTTTC
CDR3 protein: CASSQARGSGANVLTF

D gene: TRBD2
J gene: TRBJ2-1
V gene: TRBV28
clone size: -
CDR3 DNA: TGTGCCAGCAGGCCGGGAGGGCCACATGAGCAGTTCTTC
CDR3 protein: CASRPGGPHEQFF

D gene: -
J gene: TRBJ1-5
V gene: TRBV6-6
clone size: few
CDR3 DNA: TGTGCCAGCTGGGGGGTAGACAATCAGCCCCAGCATTTT
CDR3 protein: CASWGVDNQPQHF

D gene: -
J gene: TRBJ1-2
V gene: TRBV2
clone size: few
CDR3 DNA: TGTGCCAGCAGTGAAAGATCCCCGACTCCCCGATATGGCTACACCTTC
CDR3 protein: CASSERSPTPRYGYTF

D gene: -
J gene: TRBJ1-1
V gene: TRBV7-8
clone size: -
CDR3 DNA: TGTGCCAGCAGCTTACTATCCCAGGGATTAGCTTTCTTT
CDR3 protein: CASSLLSQGLAFF

D gene: -
J gene: TRBJ1-6
V gene: TRBV9
clone size: -
CDR3 DNA: TGTGCCAGCAGCGTCGGGACGGAACTAAATTCACCCCTCCACTTT
CDR3 protein: CASSVGTELNSPLHF

D gene: -
J gene: TRBJ2-7
V gene: TRBV7-9
clone size: -
CDR3 DNA: TGTGCCAGCAGCTTAACGATCGGCTACGAGCAGTACTTC
CDR3 protein: CASSLTIGYEQYF

D gene: TRBD2
J gene: TRBJ2-3
V gene: TRBV6-5
clone size: -
CDR3 DNA: TGTGCCAGCAGTTCACTAGCGGGAGGGCCGTCAGATACGCAGTATTTT
CDR3 protein: CASSSLAGGPSDTQYF

D gene: TRBD2
J gene: TRBJ2-3
V gene: TRBV6-1
clone size: -
CDR3 DNA: TGTGCCAGCAAGGCTCGACTAGCGGGAGCAGATACGCAGTATTTT
CDR3 protein: CASKARLAGADTQYF

D gene: -
J gene: TRBJ2-1
V gene: TRBV6-5
clone size: -
CDR3 DNA: TGTGCCAGCAGCATGGCCAATGAGCAGTTCTTC
CDR3 protein: CASSMANEQFF

D gene: TRBD1
J gene: TRBJ2-3
V gene: TRBV14
clone size: -
CDR3 DNA: TGTGCCAGCAGCCATGACAGGGCCTTCACAGATACGCAGTATTTT
CDR3 protein: CASSHDRAFTDTQYF

D gene: TRBD2
J gene: TRBJ2-1
V gene: TRBV7-8
clone size: -
CDR3 DNA: TGTGCCAGCAGCGAACCCCTAAGCGGGAGCTCCTACAATGAGCAGTTCTTC
CDR3 protein: CASSEPLSGSSYNEQFF